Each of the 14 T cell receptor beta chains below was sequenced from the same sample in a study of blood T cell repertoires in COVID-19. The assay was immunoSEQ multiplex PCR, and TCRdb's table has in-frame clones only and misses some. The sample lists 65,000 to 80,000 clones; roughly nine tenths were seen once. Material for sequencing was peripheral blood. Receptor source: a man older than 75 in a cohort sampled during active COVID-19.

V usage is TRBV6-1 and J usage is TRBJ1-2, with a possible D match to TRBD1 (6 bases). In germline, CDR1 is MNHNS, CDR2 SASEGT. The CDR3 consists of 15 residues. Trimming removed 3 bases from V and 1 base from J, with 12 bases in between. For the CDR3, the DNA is TGTGCCAGCAGTGATACAGGGTGGCTTAACTATGGCTACACCTTC. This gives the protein CASSDTGWLNYGYTF.

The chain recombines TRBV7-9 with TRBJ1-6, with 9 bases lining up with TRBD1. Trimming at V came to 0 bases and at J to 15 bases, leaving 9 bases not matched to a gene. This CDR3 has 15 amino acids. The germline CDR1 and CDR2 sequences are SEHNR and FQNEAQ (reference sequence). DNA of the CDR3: TGTGCCAGCAGCTTAGCGGGACAGGGAGAAAGTCTCCTCCACTTT. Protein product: CASSLAGQGESLLHF.

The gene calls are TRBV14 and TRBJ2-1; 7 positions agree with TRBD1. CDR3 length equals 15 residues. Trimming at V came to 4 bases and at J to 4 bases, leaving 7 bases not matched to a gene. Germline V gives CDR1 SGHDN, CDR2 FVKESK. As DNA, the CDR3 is TGTGCCAGCAGCCGTCGGACAGGCAGATACAATGAGCAGTTCTTC. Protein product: CASSRRTGRYNEQFF.

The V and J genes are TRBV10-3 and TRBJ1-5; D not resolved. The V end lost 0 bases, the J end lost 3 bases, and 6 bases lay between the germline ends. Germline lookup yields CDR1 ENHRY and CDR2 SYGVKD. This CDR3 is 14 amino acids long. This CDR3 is CAISESGVNQPQHF. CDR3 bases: TGTGCCATCAGTGAGTCCGGGGTCAATCAGCCCCAGCATTTT.

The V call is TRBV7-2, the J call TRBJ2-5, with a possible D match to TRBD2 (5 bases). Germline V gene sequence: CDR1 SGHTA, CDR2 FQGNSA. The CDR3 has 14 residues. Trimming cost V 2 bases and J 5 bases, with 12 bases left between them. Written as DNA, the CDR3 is TGTGCCAGCAGCTTAAAGGGAAGGGAGGAGACCCAGTACTTC. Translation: CASSLKGREETQYF.

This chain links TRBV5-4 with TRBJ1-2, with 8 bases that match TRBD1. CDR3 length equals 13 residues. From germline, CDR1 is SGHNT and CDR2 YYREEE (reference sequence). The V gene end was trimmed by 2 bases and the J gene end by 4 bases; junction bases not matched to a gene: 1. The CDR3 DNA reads TGTGCCAGCAGCTTACAGGGGGTCTATGGCTACACCTTC. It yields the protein CASSLQGVYGYTF.

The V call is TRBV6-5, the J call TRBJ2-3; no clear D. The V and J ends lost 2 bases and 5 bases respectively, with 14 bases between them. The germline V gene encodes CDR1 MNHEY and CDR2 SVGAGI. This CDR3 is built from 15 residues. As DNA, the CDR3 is TGTGCCAGCAGTTACCAAATCCCCTCGGGAGATACGCAGTATTTT. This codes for CASSYQIPSGDTQYF.

The CDR3 loop reads CATSRDLEGSTLSYEQYF. As DNA, the CDR3 is TGTGCCACCAGCAGAGATCTGGAGGGTTCAACACTCTCCTACGAGCAGTACTTC. The chain has TRBV15 and TRBJ2-7, with a possible D match to TRBD2 (6 bases). V lost 0 bases, J lost 0 bases, and 18 bases lay in between. The CDR3 consists of 18 residues. The germline CDR1 and CDR2 sequences are LNHNV and YYDKDF (reference sequence).

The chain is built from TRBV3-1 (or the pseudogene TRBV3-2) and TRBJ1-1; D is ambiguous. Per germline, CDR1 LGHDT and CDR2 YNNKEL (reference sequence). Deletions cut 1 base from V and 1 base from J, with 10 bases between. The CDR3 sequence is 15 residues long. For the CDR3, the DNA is TGTGCCAGCAGCCAAGTACTCGTAACGAACACTGAAGCTTTCTTT. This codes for CASSQVLVTNTEAFF.

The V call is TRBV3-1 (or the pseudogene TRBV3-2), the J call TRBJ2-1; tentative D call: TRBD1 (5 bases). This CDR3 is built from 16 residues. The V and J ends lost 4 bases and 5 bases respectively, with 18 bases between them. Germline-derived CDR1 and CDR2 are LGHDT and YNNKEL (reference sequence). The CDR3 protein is CASSPFNSRVDNEQFF. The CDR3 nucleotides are TGTGCCAGCAGCCCCTTTAACTCCAGGGTCGACAATGAGCAGTTCTTC.

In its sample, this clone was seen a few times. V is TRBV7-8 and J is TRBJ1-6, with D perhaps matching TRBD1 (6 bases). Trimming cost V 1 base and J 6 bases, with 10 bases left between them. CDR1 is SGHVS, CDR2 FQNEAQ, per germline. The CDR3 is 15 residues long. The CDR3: CASSLVGQTNSPLHF. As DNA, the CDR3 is TGTGCCAGCAGCTTAGTAGGACAGACTAATTCACCCCTCCACTTT.

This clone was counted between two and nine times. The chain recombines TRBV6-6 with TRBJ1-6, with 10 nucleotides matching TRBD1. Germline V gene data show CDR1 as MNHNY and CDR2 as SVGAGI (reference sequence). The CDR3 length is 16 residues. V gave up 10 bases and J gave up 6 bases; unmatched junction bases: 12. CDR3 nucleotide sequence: TGTGCCACTACCCTCCGGACAGGGGGGGGTAATTCACCCCTCCACTTT. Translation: CATTLRTGGGNSPLHF.

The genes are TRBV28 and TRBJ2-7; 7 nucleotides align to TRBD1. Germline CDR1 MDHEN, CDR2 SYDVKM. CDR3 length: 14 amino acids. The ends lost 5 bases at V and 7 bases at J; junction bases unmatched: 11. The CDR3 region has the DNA TGTGCCAGCAGTCCGCGCCCGGACAGGACAGAGCAGTACGTC. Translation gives CASSPRPDRTEQYV.

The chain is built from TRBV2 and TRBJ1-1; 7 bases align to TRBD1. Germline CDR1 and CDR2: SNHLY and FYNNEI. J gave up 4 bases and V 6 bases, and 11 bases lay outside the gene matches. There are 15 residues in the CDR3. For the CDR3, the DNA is TGTGCCAGCAGCTGGGGGACAGCAAGAGTCACTGAAGCTTTCTTT. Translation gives CASSWGTARVTEAFF.